The rows below give T cell receptor beta chains drawn from one sample of a study of cytomegalovirus exposure and HLA in healthy donors. Sequencing used immunoSEQ multiplex PCR; TCRdb keeps in-frame clones, though not all of them. The table includes 130,000 to 150,000 clones, 70% to 90% detected once. What was sequenced was PBMCs. The receptors originated from a woman in her 30s in good health and CMV-seronegative. The CDR3 runs from the conserved cysteine through the conserved F or W. The D gene is left open where the match is weak. The size field is filled for only some rows; it gives once, few, many or a size class.

size	V	D	J	CDR3	DNA
-	TRBV5-3	-	TRBJ1-1	CARTQNTEAFF	TGTGCCAGAACCCAGAACACTGAAGCTTTCTTT
-	TRBV5-4	TRBD2	TRBJ2-1	CASSRGGLAGALSYNEQFF	TGTGCCAGCAGCCGGGGCGGGCTAGCGGGGGCCCTCTCCTACAATGAGCAGTTCTTC
-	TRBV2	-	TRBJ2-5	CASSQKTQYF	TGTGCCAGCAGTCAGAAGACCCAGTACTTC
many	TRBV7-2	TRBD2	TRBJ2-3	CASSSGTSRADTQYF	TGTGCCAGCAGCTCCGGGACTAGTAGGGCAGATACGCAGTATTTT
-	TRBV6-6	-	TRBJ2-1	CASSLATYNEQFF	TGTGCCAGCAGTCTCGCTACCTACAATGAGCAGTTCTTC
-	TRBV28	-	TRBJ2-7	CASTPGGLTYEQYF	TGTGCCAGCACCCCCGGAGGACTGACCTACGAGCAGTACTTC
-	TRBV7-3	TRBD1	TRBJ2-5	CASSPGQGKETQYF	TGTGCCAGCAGCCCCGGACAGGGTAAAGAGACCCAGTACTTC
-	TRBV9	TRBD1	TRBJ1-6	CASSVAGQTNSPLHF	TGTGCCAGCAGCGTAGCGGGACAGACTAATTCACCCCTCCACTTT
-	TRBV5-6	TRBD1	TRBJ1-6	CASSPRTGGANSPLHF	TGTGCCAGCAGCCCCAGGACAGGGGGCGCTAATTCACCCCTCCACTTT
-	TRBV12-5	TRBD1	TRBJ2-2	CASALGQGLTGELFF	TGTGCTAGTGCCCTGGGACAGGGGTTGACCGGGGAGCTGTTTTTT
once	TRBV27	TRBD1	TRBJ1-2	CASSPGTGVNYGYTF	TGTGCCAGCAGTCCCGGGACAGGGGTGAACTATGGCTACACCTTC
-	TRBV6-5	TRBD1	TRBJ1-6	CASAPSGGKAPLHF	TGTGCCAGCGCACCATCAGGGGGAAAGGCACCCCTCCACTTT
many	TRBV9	TRBD1	TRBJ2-3	CASSVADLNRGLDSGTQYF	TGTGCCAGCAGCGTAGCTGATCTGAACAGGGGGCTGGACAGTGGTACGCAGTATTTT
-	TRBV30	-	TRBJ1-5	CAWSPHSNQPQHF	TGTGCCTGGAGTCCCCATAGCAATCAGCCCCAGCATTTT
-	TRBV5-4	-	TRBJ1-2	CASRGGGASYGYTF	TGTGCCAGCAGAGGCGGGGGGGCAAGCTATGGCTACACCTTC
once	TRBV7-2	-	TRBJ2-5	CASSLIARRQETQYF	TGTGCCAGCAGCTTAATAGCTAGGAGGCAAGAGACCCAGTACTTC
-	TRBV10-3	TRBD1	TRBJ1-1	CAISGGQMNTEAFF	TGTGCCATCAGTGGGGGACAGATGAACACTGAAGCTTTCTTT
-	TRBV5-6	TRBD1	TRBJ1-2	CASSLGDRGLGYTF	TGTGCCAGCAGCTTGGGGGACAGGGGGCTAGGCTACACCTTC
-	TRBV18	TRBD1	TRBJ1-2	CASSPGTGTGEGYTF	TGTGCCAGCTCACCAGGGACCGGGACAGGGGAAGGCTACACCTTC
-	TRBV5-4	TRBD2	TRBJ2-1	CASSSILAGGPGEQFF	TGTGCCAGCAGCTCGATACTAGCGGGGGGGCCAGGTGAGCAGTTCTTC
few	TRBV2	-	TRBJ2-7	CASTRDITSYEQYF	TGTGCCAGCACCCGGGACATAACGTCCTACGAGCAGTACTTC
-	TRBV30	TRBD1	TRBJ1-2	CAWSQGASYGYTF	TGTGCCTGGAGTCAGGGGGCCTCTTATGGCTACACCTTC
-	TRBV6-5	TRBD2	TRBJ2-4	CASKPLSGINIQYF	TGTGCCAGCAAACCACTTAGCGGGATAAACATTCAGTACTTC
-	TRBV20-1	TRBD1	TRBJ1-2	CSARTGWGYTF	TGCAGTGCAAGGACAGGGTGGGGCTACACCTTC
-	TRBV5-1	TRBD1	TRBJ2-7	CASTATGGYNEQYF	TGCGCCAGCACCGCAACAGGGGGCTACAACGAGCAGTACTTC
-	TRBV27	TRBD2	TRBJ2-1	CASSLRLAGAENNEQFF	TGTGCCAGCAGTTTACGACTAGCGGGGGCTGAAAACAATGAGCAGTTCTTC
-	TRBV29-1	TRBD1	TRBJ1-2	CSVEDPRGLDGYTF	TGCAGCGTTGAAGATCCCAGGGGGTTGGATGGCTACACCTTC
-	TRBV7-6	-	TRBJ2-3	CASSLRHGQSTDTQYF	TGTGCCAGCAGCCTCCGACATGGACAGAGCACAGATACGCAGTATTTT
-	TRBV15	-	TRBJ1-4	CATSREGRRARANEKLFF	TGTGCCACCAGCAGAGAAGGACGTAGAGCCAGGGCTAATGAAAAACTGTTTTTT
-	TRBV19	-	TRBJ2-7	CASSLGGGYEQYF	TGTGCCAGTAGTCTTGGAGGAGGGTACGAGCAGTACTTC
few	TRBV2	TRBD1	TRBJ1-1	CASMIRGQGTEAFF	TGTGCCAGCATGATACGGGGACAGGGTACTGAAGCTTTCTTT
-	TRBV7-8	TRBD1	TRBJ1-4	CASSIRDRASEKLFF	TGTGCCAGCAGCATCCGGGACAGGGCGAGTGAAAAACTGTTTTTT
once	TRBV6-1	TRBD1	TRBJ1-1	CASSEEGMDRSTLNTEAFF	TGTGCCAGCAGTGAAGAGGGGATGGACAGGAGTACTTTGAACACTGAAGCTTTCTTT
-	TRBV5-1	TRBD1	TRBJ1-3	CASSLAFPPGQGGNTIYF	TGCGCCAGCAGCTTGGCCTTTCCTCCGGGACAGGGTGGAAACACCATATATTTT
-	TRBV5-1	TRBD2	TRBJ2-3	CASSTGLAGGLNVPDTQYF	TGCGCCAGCAGCACGGGACTAGCGGGGGGGTTGAATGTCCCAGATACGCAGTATTTT
few	TRBV5-5	TRBD2	TRBJ2-3	CASTHRGSGGDGDTQYF	TGTGCCAGCACCCACCGGGGGAGCGGGGGGGATGGAGATACGCAGTATTTT
-	TRBV19	-	TRBJ2-2	CASSIGTGWAGELFF	TGTGCCAGTAGTATTGGAACAGGGTGGGCCGGGGAGCTGTTTTTT
-	TRBV2	TRBD1	TRBJ2-7	CASSERGLDRGTYEQYF	TGTGCCAGCAGTGAACGGGGGCTGGACAGGGGTACCTACGAGCAGTACTTC
-	TRBV4-3	-	TRBJ2-5	CASSQDLVGGARQETQYF	TGCGCCAGCAGCCAAGATCTTGTAGGCGGGGCGCGCCAAGAGACCCAGTACTTC
-	TRBV18	-	TRBJ2-2	CASSYFQGLLPNTGELFF	TGTGCCAGCTCATATTTTCAGGGTTTACTACCGAACACCGGGGAGCTGTTTTTT
few	TRBV5-1	TRBD1	TRBJ1-2	CASRNGTGGGYGYTF	TGCGCCAGCAGAAACGGGACAGGGGGCGGCTATGGCTACACCTTC
-	TRBV19	-	TRBJ2-7	CASSMKDGYEQYF	TGTGCCAGTAGTATGAAAGACGGGTACGAGCAGTACTTC
-	TRBV4-1	TRBD1	TRBJ1-1	CASSQDSQGYTEAFF	TGCGCCAGCAGCCAAGATTCACAGGGGTACACTGAAGCTTTCTTT
-	TRBV7-9	TRBD1	TRBJ1-4	CASSPQGYNEKLFF	TGTGCCAGCAGCCCACAGGGGTACAATGAAAAACTGTTTTTT
-	TRBV4-2	-	TRBJ2-1	CASSHVQDNEQFF	TGTGCCAGCAGCCACGTGCAGGACAATGAGCAGTTCTTC
-	TRBV18	TRBD2	TRBJ2-7	CASSGTSGVSEQYF	TGTGCCAGCTCCGGGACTAGCGGGGTATCCGAGCAGTACTTC
few	TRBV6-6	-	TRBJ1-5	CAITSFQGGQPQHF	TGTGCCATCACCTCATTTCAAGGGGGTCAGCCCCAGCATTTT
-	TRBV15	-	TRBJ2-7	CATSSGRRVSSYEQYF	TGTGCCACCAGCAGTGGCCGGAGGGTGAGCTCCTACGAGCAGTACTTC
-	TRBV27	-	TRBJ1-3	CASSLRRDSGNTIYF	TGTGCCAGCAGTCTCAGACGGGACTCTGGAAACACCATATATTTT
-	TRBV6-1	TRBD2	TRBJ2-3	CASTDRTSDHPDTQYF	TGTGCCAGCACTGACAGGACTAGCGACCATCCAGATACGCAGTATTTT
-	TRBV29-1	-	TRBJ2-5	CSVGLQGETQYF	TGCAGCGTTGGTCTACAGGGAGAGACCCAGTACTTC
-	TRBV5-6	-	TRBJ1-1	CASSLGVVTEAFF	TGTGCCAGCAGCTTAGGGGTCGTCACTGAAGCTTTCTTT
-	TRBV5-1	TRBD1	TRBJ2-5	CASVTGTGSEETQYF	TGCGCCAGCGTTACCGGGACAGGGTCTGAAGAGACCCAGTACTTC
-	TRBV11-2	TRBD1	TRBJ1-2	CASQQGGSNGYTF	TGTGCCAGCCAACAAGGGGGCTCGAATGGCTACACCTTC
-	TRBV18	TRBD1	TRBJ1-2	CASSPLGQVMLTNYGYTF	TGTGCCAGCTCACCGCTGGGACAGGTGATGCTTACTAACTATGGCTACACCTTC
-	TRBV2	-	TRBJ2-7	CASSVAGRYEQYF	TGTGCCAGCAGTGTGGCGGGTCGGTATGAGCAGTACTTC